This TCR beta chain was captured in a study of vaccination and CD4 T cells after COVID-19. Sequence data for DNA of cultured CD4+ T cells were generated by the Oncomine TCR Beta short-read assay. In TCRdb, the PCR reads were re-called with MiXCR into one record per CDR3 protein. There are fewer than 20,000 distinct CDR3 sequences in the sample; roughly 52% occur only once, and about 7.4% lies in the top ten. With 0 bases clipped from V and 2 bases from J, the junction kept 1 base outside the gene matches. CDR1 GTSNPN and CDR2 SVGIG come from the germline V gene (reference sequence). The CDR3 runs 14 residues. This clonotype showed up just a few times. Its antigen remains unknown. Treatment meaning: approximately nine-day PBMC culture with coronavirus spike peptide pools or control peptides (ViraFEST assay). With peptide pools, ViraFEST first expanded antigen-specific T cells and afterwards sequenced their TCRs.

The rearrangement joins TRBV30 to TRBJ2-7; 10 bases align to TRBD2. The sample comprised CD4+ T cells from blood, cultured in vitro. The TCR sequence derives from a human donor who had recovered from COVID-19. In nucleotides, the CDR3 is TGTGCCTGGAGTGTAACTAGCGGGACCTACGAGCAGTACTTC. It yields the protein CAWSVTSGTYEQYF.